This T cell receptor beta chain was identified during a study of blood T cell repertoires in COVID-19. About the research overall: T cells, B-cell-depleted T cells, or PBMCs provided the cDNA or gDNA that served as material.

This CDR3 spans 13 amino acids. Trimming stripped 4 bases from V and 2 bases from J, with 7 bases between. Per the germline V gene, CDR1 is KGHDR and CDR2 is SFDVKD. Authors' data handling: Amplification from reference gene primers served as the basis for estimated nucleated cell counts. The repertoire was sequenced with immunoSEQ multiplex PCR; TCRdb's copy has only in-frame clones and lacks some. The V and J calls and clone size were taken over from that table, and D and trimming were inferred from the DNA. Among 45,000 to 50,000 clones listed, more than 70% were seen once. The J gene is TRBJ2-5, the V gene TRBV24-1, with unresolved D. This TCR was recovered from a man aged 45-65 years with active COVID-19. The sequenced sample was peripheral blood. This chain's CDR3 is CATSERPQETQYF. Written as DNA, the CDR3 is TGTGCCACCAGTGAGCGGCCACAAGAGACCCAGTACTTC.